This T cell receptor beta chain was captured in a study of regulatory T cells in long-lasting Graves disease. Study-level results: Among samples with persistent disease, TRBV28, TRBJ1-2 and TRBJ2-5 were favored. The analysis examined peripheral blood only and excluded thyroid tissue.

With iRepertoire HTBI primers and Arm-PCR of CDR3 regions, TCR beta libraries were built. TCRdb redid the calling of the multiplex PCR reads with MiXCR, one entry per CDR3 protein. The data hold 500,000 to 700,000 distinct CDR3 sequences, with about 32% observed a single time. This clonotype was seen only once. Its matching antigen is unknown. As for time point: persistent/refractory GD, antithyroid drugs over 5 years with positive TRAb. Researchers made the TCR library from RNA that was extracted from PBMCs. Patients were from an endocrinology department in Xi'an, China. EDTA tubes received approximately 10 milliliters of drawn peripheral blood. V was cut by 4 bases and J by 3 bases, with 13 bases left in between. This CDR3 has 14 residues. Germline CDR1 reads MGHRA; CDR2 reads YSYEKL.

The origin of this receptor is a female donor with Graves disease. The specimen comprised peripheral blood mononuclear cells (PBMCs), sampled when the disease was refractory, from a patient treated with antithyroid drugs. The genes are TRBV4-1 and TRBJ2-7; D might be TRBD1 (6 bases). The CDR3 is CASSLRDRIYEQYF. The CDR3 nucleotides are TGCGCCAGCAGCCTGAGAGACAGGATCTACGAGCAGTACTTC.